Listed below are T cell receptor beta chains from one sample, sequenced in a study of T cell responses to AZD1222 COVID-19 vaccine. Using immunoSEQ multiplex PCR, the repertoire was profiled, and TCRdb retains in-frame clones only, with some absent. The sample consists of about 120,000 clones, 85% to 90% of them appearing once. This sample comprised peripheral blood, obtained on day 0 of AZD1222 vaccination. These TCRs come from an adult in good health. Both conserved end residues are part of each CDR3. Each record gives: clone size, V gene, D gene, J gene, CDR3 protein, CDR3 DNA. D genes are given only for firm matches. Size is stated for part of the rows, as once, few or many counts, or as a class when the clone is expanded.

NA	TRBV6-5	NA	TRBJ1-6	CASRVRSFNSPLHF	TGTGCCAGCCGGGTGCGCAGTTTTAATTCACCCCTCCACTTT
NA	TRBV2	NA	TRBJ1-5	CASSVSRGDQPQHF	TGTGCCAGCAGTGTTAGCAGGGGAGATCAGCCCCAGCATTTT
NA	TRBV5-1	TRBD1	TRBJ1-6	CASSRDSSHSPLHF	TGCGCCAGCAGTCGGGACAGCTCCCATTCACCCCTCCACTTT
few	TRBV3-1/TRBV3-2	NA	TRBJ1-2	CASSQDPGAGYTF	TGTGCCAGCAGCCAAGATCCCGGGGCTGGCTACACCTTC
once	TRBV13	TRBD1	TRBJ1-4	CASSLRQGGEKLFF	TGTGCCAGCAGCCTCAGACAGGGGGGCGAAAAACTGTTTTTT
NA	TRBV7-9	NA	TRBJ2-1	CASSLDQVRFSYNEQFF	TGTGCCAGCAGCTTAGATCAAGTGCGATTCTCCTACAATGAGCAGTTCTTC
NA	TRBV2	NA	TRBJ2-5	CASRGRVETQYF	TGTGCCAGCAGGGGGCGCGTAGAGACCCAGTACTTC
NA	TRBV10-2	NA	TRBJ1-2	CASKSGRLNYGYTF	TGCGCCAGCAAGTCAGGGAGACTCAACTATGGCTACACCTTC
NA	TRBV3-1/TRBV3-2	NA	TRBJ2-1	CASSQERGPYNEQFF	TGTGCCAGCAGCCAAGAACGGGGACCCTACAATGAGCAGTTCTTC
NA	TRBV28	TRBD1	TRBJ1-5	CASTTRDRGLVQPQHF	TGTGCCAGCACAACCCGAGACAGGGGCTTAGTCCAGCCCCAGCATTTT
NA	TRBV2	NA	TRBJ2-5	CASSDSRGQETQYF	TGTGCCAGCAGTGACTCCAGGGGACAAGAGACCCAGTACTTC
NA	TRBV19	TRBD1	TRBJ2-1	CASRRDRYNEQFF	TGTGCCAGTCGCCGGGACAGATACAATGAGCAGTTCTTC
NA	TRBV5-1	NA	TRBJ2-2	CASSFGGTFNTGELFF	TGCGCCAGCAGCTTCGGGGGGACATTTAACACCGGGGAGCTGTTTTTT
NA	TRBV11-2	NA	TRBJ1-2	CASSLGLGWGYTF	TGTGCCAGCAGCTTAGGGCTGGGTTGGGGCTACACCTTC
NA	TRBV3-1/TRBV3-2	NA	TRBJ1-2	CASSQDRLSRYTF	TGTGCCAGCAGCCAAGACCGGTTGAGTCGGTACACCTTC
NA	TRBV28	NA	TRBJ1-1	CASNLNQGLMNTEAFF	TGTGCCAGCAACCTAAACCAGGGCCTCATGAACACTGAAGCTTTCTTT
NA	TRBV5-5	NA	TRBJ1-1	CASSLHTENTEAFF	TGTGCCAGCAGCTTGCACACCGAGAACACTGAAGCTTTCTTT
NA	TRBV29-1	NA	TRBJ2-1	CSVATIEQFF	TGCAGCGTTGCTACAATTGAGCAGTTCTTC
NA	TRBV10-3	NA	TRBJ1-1	CAISESGAMNTEAFF	TGTGCCATCAGTGAGTCTGGGGCAATGAACACTGAAGCTTTCTTT
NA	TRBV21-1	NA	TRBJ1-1	CASPPGQVTEAFF	TGTGCCAGCCCTCCGGGACAGGTGACTGAAGCTTTCTTT
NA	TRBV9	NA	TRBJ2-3	CASSVDYGADYDTQYF	TGTGCCAGCAGCGTAGACTACGGGGCGGACTACGATACGCAGTATTTT
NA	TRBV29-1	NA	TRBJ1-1	CSVPRPGWAEAFF	TGCAGCGTTCCTCGACCAGGGTGGGCTGAAGCTTTCTTT
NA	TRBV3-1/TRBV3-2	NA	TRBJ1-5	CASSQGWSQPQHF	TGTGCCAGCAGCCAGGGTTGGAGTCAGCCCCAGCATTTT
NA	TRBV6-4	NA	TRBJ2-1	CASSDSVGDEQFF	TGTGCCAGCAGTGACTCTGTGGGGGATGAGCAGTTCTTC
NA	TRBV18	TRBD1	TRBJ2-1	CASSPPGQWDEQFF	TGTGCCAGCTCACCGCCGGGACAGTGGGATGAGCAGTTCTTC
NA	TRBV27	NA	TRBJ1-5	CASSLVGGNQPQHF	TGTGCCAGCAGTTTGGTCGGGGGTAATCAGCCCCAGCATTTT
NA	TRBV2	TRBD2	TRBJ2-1	CASSIASGRDEQFF	TGTGCCAGCAGTATCGCTAGCGGGAGAGATGAGCAGTTCTTC
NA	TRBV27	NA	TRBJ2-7	CASWTGTDFREQYF	TGTGCCAGCTGGACGGGGACGGACTTTCGAGAGCAGTACTTC
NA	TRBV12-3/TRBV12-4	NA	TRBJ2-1	CASNIQGYNEQFF	TGTGCCAGCAACATACAGGGATACAATGAGCAGTTCTTC
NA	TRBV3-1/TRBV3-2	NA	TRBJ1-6	CASSFLSSYNSPLHF	TGTGCCAGCAGTTTTCTGAGCTCCTATAATTCACCCCTCCACTTT
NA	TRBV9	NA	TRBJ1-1	CASSVGGAMNTEAFF	TGTGCCAGCAGCGTAGGAGGTGCCATGAACACTGAAGCTTTCTTT